Listed below are T cell receptor beta chains from one sample, sequenced in a study of blood T cell repertoires in COVID-19. The assay was immunoSEQ multiplex PCR, and TCRdb's table has in-frame clones only and misses some. The repertoire has 110,000 to 150,000 clones, about 80% of them found once; the top ten carry around 3.8%. Sequences were obtained from peripheral blood. Receptor source: a man in his sixties or seventies who had recovered from COVID-19. The CDR3 runs from the conserved cysteine through the conserved F or W. The order of the fields is J gene, D gene, clone size, V gene, CDR3 protein, CDR3 DNA. D genes are given only for firm matches. Size is omitted from some rows. Given values are once, few, many or a class for expanded clones.

TRBJ1-1 NA NA TRBV13 CASSSRLLTYTEAFF TGTGCCAGCAGCTCTAGACTACTTACTTATACTGAAGCTTTCTTT
TRBJ2-4 NA NA TRBV27 CASSWPPTGKSIQYF TGTGCCAGCAGTTGGCCCCCTACAGGGAAAAGCATTCAGTACTTC
TRBJ2-1 NA NA TRBV2 CASSQGGSYNEQFF TGTGCCAGCAGTCAGGGTGGTTCCTACAATGAGCAGTTCTTC
TRBJ1-1 NA NA TRBV19 CASSIDRGASEAFF TGTGCCAGTAGTATAGATCGGGGGGCCTCGGAAGCTTTCTTT
TRBJ2-7 NA NA TRBV7-9 CASSLASRGWEQYF TGTGCCAGCAGCTTAGCCTCCAGGGGATGGGAGCAGTACTTC
TRBJ2-1 TRBD2 NA TRBV27 CASSLTGLAGVEQFF TGTGCCAGCAGTTTAACGGGACTAGCGGGAGTAGAGCAGTTCTTC
TRBJ2-2 TRBD2 once TRBV5-1 CASSVGGGRNTGELFF TGCGCCAGCAGCGTGGGTGGCGGGAGGAACACCGGGGAGCTGTTTTTT
TRBJ2-2 TRBD2 NA TRBV5-1 CASSSGLAGNTGELFF TGCGCCAGCAGCTCGGGACTAGCGGGAAACACCGGGGAGCTGTTTTTT
TRBJ1-2 NA few TRBV5-1 CASSPNRVTYGYTF TGCGCCAGCAGCCCTAACAGGGTTACCTATGGCTACACCTTC
TRBJ2-5 TRBD2 once TRBV4-1 CASRGGEGYQETQYF TGCGCCAGTCGTGGGGGGGAGGGGTACCAAGAGACCCAGTACTTC
TRBJ1-2 NA NA TRBV6-5 CASRLQEGGYTF TGTGCCAGCAGACTACAAGAAGGAGGCTACACCTTC
TRBJ1-1 NA NA TRBV5-5 CASSLVAGNTEAFF TGTGCCAGCAGCTTGGTTGCAGGGAACACTGAAGCTTTCTTT
TRBJ2-1 NA NA TRBV25-1 CASTGQYGGEQFF TGTGCCAGCACCGGCCAGTACGGGGGTGAGCAGTTCTTC
TRBJ2-7 TRBD2 NA TRBV7-6 CASSPASGSYEQYF TGTGCCAGCAGCCCGGCTAGCGGATCCTACGAGCAGTACTTC
TRBJ1-1 NA once TRBV12-3/TRBV12-4 CASSFAENTEAFF TGTGCCAGCAGTTTTGCGGAGAACACTGAAGCTTTCTTT
TRBJ1-2 TRBD1 NA TRBV10-2 CASIGQGTTNYGYTF TGCGCCAGCATCGGACAGGGCACAACTAACTATGGCTACACCTTC